The rows below give T cell receptor beta chains drawn from one sample of a study of T cells in localized non-small cell lung cancer. Measured with immunoSEQ multiplex PCR; TCRdb has only the in-frame clones, and not every one. The sample contains approximately 1,300 clones, more than 20% of which appear only once. The sample consisted of normal lung tissue next to the tumor, taken before any cancer treatment. The origin of the receptors is a male donor aged 60 or over with stage III squamous cell lung carcinoma. The CDR3 runs from the conserved cysteine through the conserved F or W.

len: 15
v_gene: TRBV5-1
j_gene: TRBJ2-1
CDR3aa: CASSPRLAGKNEQFF

len: 14
v_gene: TRBV30
j_gene: TRBJ1-6
CDR3aa: CAWTPDRVRSPLHF

len: 14
v_gene: TRBV9
j_gene: TRBJ1-2
CDR3aa: CASSPRGGDYGYTF

len: 15
v_gene: TRBV11-3
j_gene: TRBJ2-1
CDR3aa: CASSDLAGGWNEQFF

len: 14
v_gene: TRBV11-3
j_gene: TRBJ1-2
CDR3aa: CASREAGGVSGYTF

len: 15
v_gene: TRBV9
j_gene: TRBJ1-2
CDR3aa: CASSAQGSDNYGYTF

len: 17
v_gene: TRBV18
j_gene: TRBJ2-2
CDR3aa: CASSPLLAGGLPGELFF

len: 13
v_gene: TRBV10-2
j_gene: TRBJ2-1
CDR3aa: CASSDGEYNEQFF

len: 15
v_gene: TRBV11-3
j_gene: TRBJ1-2
CDR3aa: CASSYQDRANYGYTF

len: 15
v_gene: TRBV29-1
j_gene: TRBJ2-3
CDR3aa: CSAERTSGATDTQYF

len: 13
v_gene: TRBV30
j_gene: TRBJ1-1
CDR3aa: CAWTAQANTEAFF